There are a few counts of the clone carrying this T cell receptor beta chain. Its antigen is undetermined. A universal primer site came from template switching; cDNA carried unique molecular identifiers. Each CDR3 protein gets one entry after TCRdb re-called the 5' RACE reads with MiXCR. The table shows around 650,000 distinct CDR3 sequences, with just over 7% occurring only once. This sample was included in a study of identical twins. Study observations and caveats: Models predicted too little out-of-frame TCR alpha sharing in monozygotic twins. Out-of-frame alpha sequences common to twins exhibited an excess of low generation probability.

V shed 1 base and J shed 8 bases, with 11 bases lying between them. The CDR3 consists of 14 residues. The germline V gene encodes CDR1 MGHRA and CDR2 YSYEKL. Separately, the same data were catalogued under a study of yellow fever vaccine responses in identical twins.

The chain recombines TRBV4-1 with TRBJ1-4, with D possibly TRBD1 on 5 matching bases. This clonotype was sampled from a woman aged 18-29 years in good health. Sequencing input: PBMCs. The CDR3 here is CASSQGGVGEKLFF. CDR3 nucleotides: TGCGCCAGCAGCCAAGGAGGGGTTGGGGAAAAACTGTTTTTT.